These 12 T cell receptor beta chains were all obtained from the same sample, sequenced in a study of tumor-infiltrating lymphocytes in localized non-small cell lung cancer. The protocol was immunoSEQ multiplex PCR, while the TCRdb copy is restricted to in-frame clones and leaves out a portion. The sample lists 6,000 to 8,000 clones, 60% to 80% seen once, with roughly 5% in the top ten. The sample consisted of uninvolved lung tissue not adjacent to the tumor. Source of these receptors: a human donor with non-small cell lung cancer.

The chain carries TRBV28 and TRBJ1-1; possibly TRBD1 for D (5 bases). V lost 3 bases, J lost 0 bases, and 8 bases lay in between. Germline CDR1 is MDHEN and CDR2 is SYDVKM. The length of the CDR3 is 14 residues. The CDR3 DNA reads TGTGCCAGCAGTTTCCGGGGCCTGAACACTGAAGCTTTCTTT. Translation gives CASSFRGLNTEAFF.

The chain recombines TRBV5-4 with TRBJ2-7; D may be TRBD2 (5 bases). CDR1 and CDR2 (germline): SGHNT, YYREEE (reference sequence). The CDR3 consists of 12 residues. Trimming cost V 3 bases and J 6 bases, with 10 bases left between them. The chain's CDR3 is CASSSQAGEQYF. The DNA of the CDR3 is TGTGCCAGCAGCTCCCAGGCGGGCGAGCAGTACTTC.

The chain is built from TRBV30 and TRBJ2-5; D unclear. The CDR3 sequence is 13 residues long. V lost 2 bases to trimming and J lost 1 base, with 8 bases between them. From germline, CDR1 is GTSNPN and CDR2 SVGIG (reference sequence). The CDR3 DNA sequence: TGTGCCTGGAGTTTGGGATTCCAAGAGACCCAGTACTTC. Translation gives CAWSLGFQETQYF.

This clone ranks as large. The chain links TRBV30 to TRBJ2-3, with 9 bases matching TRBD2. Unmatched junction bases numbered 4, after V lost 0 bases and J lost 6 bases. The length of the CDR3 is 14 residues. Germline values: CDR1 GTSNPN, CDR2 SVGIG (reference sequence). The DNA for the CDR3 is TGTGCCTGGAGTGTAGGTCTAGCGGGGGATACGCAGTATTTT. Protein: CAWSVGLAGDTQYF.

The rearrangement links TRBV29-1 to TRBJ2-2; D might be TRBD1 (5 bases). The V gene lost 4 bases and the J gene lost 3 bases, with 12 bases spanning the gap. The CDR3 covers 14 residues. Germline CDR1 is SQVTM and CDR2 is ANQGSEA. The CDR3 spells CSVGAGIDTGELFF. CDR3 DNA: TGCAGCGTTGGCGCAGGGATCGACACCGGGGAGCTGTTTTTT.

The chain links TRBV28 to TRBJ1-1; D remains unclear. Germline-derived CDR1 and CDR2 are MDHEN and SYDVKM. The CDR3 totals 14 residues. V was shortened by 2 bases and J by 1 base, with 8 bases between the two germline ends. DNA for the CDR3: TGTGCCAGCAGTTTAATTACGGGGAACACTGAAGCTTTCTTT. Translating it yields CASSLITGNTEAFF. The whole variable domain, filled in from reference TRBV28 and TRBJ1-1, reads DVKVTQSSRYLVKRTGEKVFLECVQDMDHENMFWYRQDPGLGLRLIYFSYDVKMKEKGDIPEGYSVSREKKERFSLILESASTNQTSMYLCASSLITGNTEAFFGQGTRLTVV.

The chain employs TRBV27 and TRBJ2-7, with 7 positions matching TRBD1. V lost 6 bases to trimming and J lost 6 bases; unmatched junction nucleotides: 11. This CDR3 spans 14 amino acids. In germline, CDR1 is MNHEY, CDR2 SMNVEV (reference sequence). The CDR3 loop is CASSLTGLDGEQYF. Here the CDR3 DNA reads TGTGCCAGCAGCTTGACAGGGTTGGATGGCGAGCAGTACTTC.

This CDR3 is CASSQDRGGRGLFF. The CDR3 region has the DNA TGTGCCAGCAGCCAAGATAGGGGGGGCCGGGGGCTGTTTTTT. The chain joins TRBV4-2 to TRBJ2-2, with a weak D call TRBD2 (7 bases). V lost 0 bases to trimming and J lost 13 bases, with 15 bases between them. In germline, CDR1 is LGHNA, CDR2 YNFKEQ. The CDR3 runs 14 residues.

This clone was recorded a few times. The rearrangement uses TRBV7-9 and TRBJ1-1; 8 positions match TRBD1. This CDR3 contains 13 residues. V lost 5 bases, J lost 4 bases, and 3 bases stayed unmatched. The germline CDR1 and CDR2 sequences are SEHNR and FQNEAQ (reference sequence). CDR3 region: CASSNQGATEAFF. The CDR3 bases are TGTGCCAGCAGCAACCAGGGGGCCACTGAAGCTTTCTTT. The full variable domain, with the rest looked up from reference TRBV7-9 and TRBJ1-1, is DTGVSQNPRHKITKRGQNVTFRCDPISEHNRLYWYRQTLGQGPEFLTYFQNEAQLEKSRLLSDRFSAERPKGSFSTLEIQRTEQGDSAMYLCASSNQGATEAFFGQGTRLTVV.

The V and J genes are TRBV28 and TRBJ2-7; D is ambiguous. Germline assignment: CDR1 MDHEN and CDR2 SYDVKM. V lost 8 bases, J lost 0 bases, and 17 bases lay in between. CDR3 size: 15 residues. CDR3 bases: TGTGCCAGCGGCTCGTGGGTCCCCCTCTCCTACGAGCAGTACTTC. Protein product: CASGSWVPLSYEQYF.

The chain uses TRBV4-1 and TRBJ1-6; no definite D call. Germline assignment: CDR1 MGHRA and CDR2 YSYEKL. CDR3 size: 14 residues. Trimming removed 3 bases from V and 1 base from J, with 4 bases in between. The CDR3 DNA sequence: TGCGCCAGCAGCCAGGGTTCCTATAATTCACCCCTCCACTTT. Translation gives CASSQGSYNSPLHF.

CDR3 sequence reads: CASSPQLSTDTQYF. DNA for the CDR3: TGTGCCAGCAGCCCCCAACTAAGCACAGATACGCAGTATTTT. The gene calls are TRBV11-2 and TRBJ2-3; D is uncertain. This CDR3 has 14 residues. The V and J ends lost 5 bases and 0 bases respectively, with 9 bases between them. The germline CDR1 and CDR2 sequences are SGHAT and FQNNGV. Drawing the rest from reference TRBV11-2 and TRBJ2-3, the complete variable domain is EAGVAQSPRYKIIEKRQSVAFWCNPISGHATLYWYQQILGQGPKLLIQFQNNGVVDDSQLPKDRFSAERLKGVDSTLKIQPAKLEDSAVYLCASSPQLSTDTQYFGPGTRLTVL.